The subject of this entry is one T cell receptor (beta chain). The data were obtained in a study of CD8+CD57+ T cells in acquired aplastic anemia. TCR beta VDJ and CDR3 profiling used genomic DNA as template. MiXCR, applied by TCRdb to the reads, yields one record per CDR3 protein. The sample shows approximately 300,000 distinct CDR3 sequences, about 50% of them seen only once. From germline, CDR1 is SGHRS and CDR2 YFSETQ. Trimming cost V 0 bases and J 3 bases, with 13 bases left between them. The CDR3 covers 15 residues. The sequenced patients had an expansion of CD8+CD57+ cells seen by flow cytometry.

V gene TRBV5-1 combines with J gene TRBJ2-7, with a possible D match to TRBD2 (5 bases). The TCR comes from a human donor with aplastic anemia. Sample: sorted CD4+, CD8+, or CD8+CD57+ T cells (not recorded which) from PBMCs. The CDR3 nucleotides are TGCGCCAGCAGCTTGGATCCGGGCCGGGACTACGAGCAGTACTTC. It encodes CASSLDPGRDYEQYF.